This is a list of T cell receptor beta chains from one sample in a study of blood T cell repertoires in COVID-19. Assay: immunoSEQ multiplex PCR; the TCRdb copy retains only in-frame clones and omits some. This table has tens of thousands of clones, 86% appearing once. The source material was peripheral blood. The receptors derive from a man older than 75 in a cohort sampled during active COVID-19. CDR3s include the opening cysteine and the closing phenylalanine or tryptophan. A D gene is named only where the DNA matches it firmly. Clone size is stated in some rows and not others, as once, few, many or a class when expanded.

j_call clone_size d_call v_call cdr3_length cdr3_aa cdr3_nt
TRBJ1-2 - TRBD1 TRBV7-2 17 CASSLPGQAGYIYGYTF TGTGCCAGCAGCTTACCGGGACAGGCCGGTTACATCTATGGCTACACCTTC
TRBJ1-5 - - TRBV27 15 CAVGWRVYSNQPQHF TGTGCGGTAGGGTGGCGGGTTTATAGCAATCAGCCCCAGCATTTT
TRBJ1-2 - TRBD1 TRBV3-1/TRBV3-2 14 CASSVEGAVYGYTF TGTGCCAGTTCAGTTGAGGGGGCAGTCTATGGCTACACCTTC
TRBJ2-3 few TRBD2 TRBV19 14 CASSIPGGRDTQYF TGTGCCAGTAGTATCCCGGGGGGGAGAGATACGCAGTATTTT
TRBJ1-1 - TRBD1 TRBV10-3 15 CAISSDRQGRTEAFF TGTGCCATCAGCAGTGACAGACAGGGCCGAACTGAAGCTTTCTTT
TRBJ1-5 - - TRBV5-6 16 CASSSWTYYSNQPQHF TGTGCCAGCAGCTCTTGGACATATTATAGCAATCAGCCCCAGCATTTT
TRBJ1-1 - - TRBV29-1 14 CSVSNTGPNTEAFF TGCAGCGTTTCAAATACAGGGCCGAACACTGAAGCTTTCTTT
TRBJ1-1 - TRBD1 TRBV18 16 CASSPPGTGRNTEAFF TGTGCCAGCTCACCCCCCGGGACAGGACGAAACACTGAAGCTTTCTTT
TRBJ2-7 few TRBD1 TRBV5-4 14 CASSSSTGIYEQYF TGTGCCAGCAGCTCGTCGACAGGGATCTACGAGCAGTACTTC
TRBJ1-6 - - TRBV3-1/TRBV3-2 15 CASSQESGYNSPLHF TGTGCCAGCAGCCAAGAATCCGGGTATAATTCACCCCTCCACTTT
TRBJ2-5 - - TRBV24-1 15 CATSDWVRGSETQYF TGTGCCACCAGTGATTGGGTCAGGGGTAGCGAGACCCAGTACTTC
TRBJ2-1 once - TRBV7-2 14 CASSFSGAYNEQFF TGTGCCAGCAGCTTTTCAGGGGCCTACAATGAGCAGTTCTTC
TRBJ1-2 - TRBD1 TRBV19 12 CASSKQGNGYTF TGTGCCAGTAGTAAACAGGGGAATGGCTACACCTTC
TRBJ2-5 - TRBD2 TRBV5-4 16 CASSLGAGVAQETQYF TGTGCCAGCAGCTTGGGAGCGGGGGTAGCACAAGAGACCCAGTACTTC
TRBJ2-1 - - TRBV7-2 14 CASSLAQDSYEQFF TGTGCCAGCAGCTTAGCGCAAGACAGCTATGAGCAGTTCTTC
TRBJ2-5 - - TRBV28 15 CASSHGGTTGETQYF TGTGCCAGCAGTCATGGCGGGACCACGGGAGAGACCCAGTACTTC
TRBJ2-5 - - TRBV18 15 CASSPDGGGRETQYF TGTGCCAGCTCACCAGATGGCGGGGGCCGTGAGACCCAGTACTTC
TRBJ2-3 - - TRBV6-4 12 CAKGEPSDTQYF TGTGCCAAAGGGGAACCTTCAGATACGCAGTATTTT
TRBJ2-5 - TRBD2 TRBV4-1 17 CASSQDPSGGLLETQYF TGCGCCAGCAGCCAAGACCCTAGCGGGGGGTTGCTCGAGACCCAGTACTTC
TRBJ1-1 - - TRBV5-6 13 CASSYRVNTEAFF TGTGCCAGCAGCTACAGGGTGAACACTGAAGCTTTCTTT
TRBJ2-3 - TRBD2 TRBV5-4 16 CASSLEGTSGWDTQYF TGTGCCAGCAGCTTGGAGGGGACTAGCGGGTGGGATACGCAGTATTTT
TRBJ2-2 - TRBD1 TRBV4-3 15 CASSQEGQGDGELFF TGCGCCAGCAGCCAAGAGGGACAGGGTGACGGGGAGCTGTTTTTT
TRBJ1-1 - TRBD1 TRBV11-2 14 CASSFRDRNTEAFF TGTGCCAGCAGCTTCAGGGACAGGAACACTGAAGCTTTCTTT
TRBJ2-5 - - TRBV11-3 13 CASAQSYQETQYF TGTGCCAGCGCACAGTCGTACCAAGAGACCCAGTACTTC
TRBJ2-5 - TRBD2 TRBV11-2 15 CASGVSGGYQETQYF TGTGCCAGCGGGGTATCGGGGGGGTACCAAGAGACCCAGTACTTC
TRBJ1-2 - - TRBV9 17 CASSNGPVGWETYGYTF TGTGCCAGCAGCAACGGCCCCGTAGGTTGGGAGACCTATGGCTACACCTTC
TRBJ2-5 - - TRBV28 16 CASSPWGQGDKKTQYF TGTGCCAGCAGTCCCTGGGGGCAGGGTGACAAAAAGACCCAGTACTTC
TRBJ1-4 - TRBD1 TRBV6-2/TRBV6-3 14 CASSPRTGREKLFF TGTGCCAGCAGTCCCCGGACAGGGCGTGAAAAACTGTTTTTT
TRBJ2-5 - - TRBV18 15 CASSPPSGGQETQYF TGTGCCAGCTCACCACCCTCAGGTGGGCAAGAGACCCAGTACTTC
TRBJ1-3 medium-sized TRBD1 TRBV6-6 17 CASSRTADRGGGNTIYF TGTGCCAGCAGTCGTACCGCCGACAGGGGTGGTGGAAACACCATATATTTT
TRBJ1-1 - - TRBV28 16 CASSSAGRGFNTEAFF TGTGCCAGCAGTTCCGCGGGCAGAGGATTTAACACTGAAGCTTTCTTT
TRBJ1-5 - TRBD1 TRBV6-6 14 CASSLPTGLQPQHF TGTGCCAGCAGTCTCCCGACAGGGCTTCAGCCCCAGCATTTT
TRBJ2-3 few - TRBV5-1 13 CASRFSGTDTQYF TGCGCCAGCAGGTTTAGCGGCACAGATACGCAGTATTTT
TRBJ2-7 - - TRBV7-9 15 CASSSPGGGGVEQYF TGTGCCAGCAGCTCACCCGGCGGTGGAGGCGTCGAGCAGTACTTC
TRBJ1-5 - - TRBV2 15 CASSEIAGTDQPQHF TGTGCCAGCAGTGAAATCGCGGGGACGGATCAGCCCCAGCATTTT
TRBJ1-6 - TRBD1 TRBV4-1 13 CASSDRGYSPLHF TGCGCCAGCAGCGACAGGGGCTATTCACCCCTCCACTTT
TRBJ1-5 - - TRBV19 15 CASSYGGYSNQPQHF TGTGCCAGTAGCTACGGAGGATATAGCAATCAGCCCCAGCATTTT
TRBJ1-4 - - TRBV10-1 16 CASSPPQGRTNEKLFF TGCGCCAGCTCTCCCCCCCAGGGAAGAACTAATGAAAAACTGTTTTTT
TRBJ1-4 few - TRBV2 15 CASRPDSATNEKLFF TGTGCCAGCAGGCCTGACAGTGCAACTAATGAAAAACTGTTTTTT
TRBJ1-4 - - TRBV27 15 CASSRGAGENEKLFF TGTGCCAGCAGCCGCGGCGCGGGGGAAAATGAAAAACTGTTTTTT
TRBJ1-6 - TRBD1 TRBV18 16 CASSTGVGPLLSPLHF TGTGCCAGCTCAACAGGGGTGGGACCTCTACTTTCACCCCTCCACTTT
TRBJ2-3 once TRBD2 TRBV11-2 17 CASSLGGGGISTDTQYF TGTGCCAGCAGCTTAGGTGGCGGGGGAATAAGCACAGATACGCAGTATTTT
TRBJ1-5 - - TRBV28 15 CASSPGRVGNQPQHF TGTGCCAGCAGTCCCGGCAGGGTCGGCAATCAGCCCCAGCATTTT
TRBJ1-4 - - TRBV5-8 17 CASSLYGVSSLNEKLFF TGTGCCAGCAGCTTGTACGGGGTTTCCTCTCTTAATGAAAAACTGTTTTTT
TRBJ2-5 - - TRBV18 13 CASSRGFSETQYF TGTGCCAGCTCACGCGGTTTCTCGGAGACCCAGTACTTC
TRBJ2-1 - - TRBV7-2 13 CASSLARGNEQFF TGTGCCAGCAGCTTAGCGAGGGGGAATGAGCAGTTCTTC
TRBJ1-3 few - TRBV4-2 15 CASSLTVSERNTIYF TGTGCCAGCAGCCTCACAGTCTCCGAAAGAAACACCATATATTTT
TRBJ2-7 - TRBD2 TRBV6-5 15 CASSFSGGAGIEQYF TGTGCCAGCAGTTTCAGCGGGGGGGCCGGAATTGAGCAGTACTTC
TRBJ2-1 - - TRBV19 15 CASSPRQVAYNEQFF TGTGCCAGTAGTCCGCGACAGGTAGCCTACAATGAGCAGTTCTTC
TRBJ1-1 - - TRBV7-2 15 CASSLALRKNTEAFF TGTGCCAGCAGCTTAGCCCTGAGAAAGAACACTGAAGCTTTCTTT